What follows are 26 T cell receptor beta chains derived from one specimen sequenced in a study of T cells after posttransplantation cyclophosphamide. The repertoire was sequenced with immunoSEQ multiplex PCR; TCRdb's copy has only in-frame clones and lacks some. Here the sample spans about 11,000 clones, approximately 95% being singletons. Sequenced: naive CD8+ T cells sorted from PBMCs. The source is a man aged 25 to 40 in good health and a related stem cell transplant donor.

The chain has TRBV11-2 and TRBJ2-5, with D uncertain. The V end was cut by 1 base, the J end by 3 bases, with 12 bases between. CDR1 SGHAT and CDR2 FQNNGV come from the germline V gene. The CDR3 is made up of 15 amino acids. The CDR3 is CASSLVGSAEETQYF. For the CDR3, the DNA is TGTGCCAGCAGCTTAGTCGGTTCGGCGGAAGAGACCCAGTACTTC.

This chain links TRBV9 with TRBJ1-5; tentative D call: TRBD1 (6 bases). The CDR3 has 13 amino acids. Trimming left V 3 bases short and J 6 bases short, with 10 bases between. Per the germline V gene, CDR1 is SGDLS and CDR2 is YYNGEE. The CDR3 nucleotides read TGTGCCAGCAGCGACAGGGCGGGTCAGCCCCAGCATTTT. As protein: CASSDRAGQPQHF.

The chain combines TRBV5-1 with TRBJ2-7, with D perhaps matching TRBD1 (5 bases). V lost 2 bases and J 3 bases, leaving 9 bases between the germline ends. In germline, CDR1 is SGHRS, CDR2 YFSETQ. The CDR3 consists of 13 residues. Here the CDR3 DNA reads TGCGCCAGCAGCTTAGGGGATCTCTACGAGCAGTACTTC. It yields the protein CASSLGDLYEQYF.

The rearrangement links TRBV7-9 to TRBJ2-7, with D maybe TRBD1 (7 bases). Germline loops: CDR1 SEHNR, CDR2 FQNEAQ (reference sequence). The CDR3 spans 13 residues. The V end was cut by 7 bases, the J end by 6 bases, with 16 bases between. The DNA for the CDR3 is TGTGCCAGCACCAGGGGGGCGCCGTCCGAGCAGTACTTC. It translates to CASTRGAPSEQYF.

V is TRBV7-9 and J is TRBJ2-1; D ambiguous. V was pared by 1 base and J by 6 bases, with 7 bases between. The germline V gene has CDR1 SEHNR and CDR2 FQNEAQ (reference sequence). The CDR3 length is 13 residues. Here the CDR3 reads CASSLGAGNEQFF. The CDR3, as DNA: TGTGCCAGCAGCTTAGGAGCAGGCAATGAGCAGTTCTTC. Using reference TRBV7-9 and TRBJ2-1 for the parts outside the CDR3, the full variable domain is DTGVSQNPRHKITKRGQNVTFRCDPISEHNRLYWYRQTLGQGPEFLTYFQNEAQLEKSRLLSDRFSAERPKGSFSTLEIQRTEQGDSAMYLCASSLGAGNEQFFGPGTRLTVL.

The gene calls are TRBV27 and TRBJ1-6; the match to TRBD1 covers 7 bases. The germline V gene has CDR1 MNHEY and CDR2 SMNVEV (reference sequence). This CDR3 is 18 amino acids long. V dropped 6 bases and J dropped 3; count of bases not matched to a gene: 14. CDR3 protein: CASSQPGQQFIYNSPLHF. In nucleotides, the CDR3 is TGTGCCAGCAGCCAACCGGGACAGCAGTTTATCTATAATTCACCCCTCCACTTT.

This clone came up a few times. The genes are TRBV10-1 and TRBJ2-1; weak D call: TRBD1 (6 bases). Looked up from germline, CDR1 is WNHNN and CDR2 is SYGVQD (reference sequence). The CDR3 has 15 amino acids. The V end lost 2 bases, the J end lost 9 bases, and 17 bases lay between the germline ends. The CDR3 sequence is CASSEPRRGFGEQFF. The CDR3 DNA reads TGCGCCAGCAGTGAGCCACGCAGGGGATTCGGTGAGCAGTTCTTC.

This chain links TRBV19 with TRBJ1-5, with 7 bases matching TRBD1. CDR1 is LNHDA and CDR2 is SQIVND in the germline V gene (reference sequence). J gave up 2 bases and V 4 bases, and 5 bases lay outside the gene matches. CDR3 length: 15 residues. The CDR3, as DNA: TGTGCCAGTAGTAACGACAGGGTTGGCAATCAGCCCCAGCATTTT. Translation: CASSNDRVGNQPQHF.

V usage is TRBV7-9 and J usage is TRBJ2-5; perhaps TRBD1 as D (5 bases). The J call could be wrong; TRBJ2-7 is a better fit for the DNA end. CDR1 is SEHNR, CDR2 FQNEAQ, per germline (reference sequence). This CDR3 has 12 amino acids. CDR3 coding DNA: TGTGCCAGCAGGCACACAGGTGGCGAGCAGTACTTC. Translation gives CASRHTGGEQYF.

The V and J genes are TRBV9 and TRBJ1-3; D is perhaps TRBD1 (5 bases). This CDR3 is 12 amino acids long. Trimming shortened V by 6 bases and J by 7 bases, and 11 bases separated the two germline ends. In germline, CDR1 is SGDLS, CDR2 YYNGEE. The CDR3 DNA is TGTGCCAGCACAGGGAACGAGAACACCATATATTTT. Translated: CASTGNENTIYF.

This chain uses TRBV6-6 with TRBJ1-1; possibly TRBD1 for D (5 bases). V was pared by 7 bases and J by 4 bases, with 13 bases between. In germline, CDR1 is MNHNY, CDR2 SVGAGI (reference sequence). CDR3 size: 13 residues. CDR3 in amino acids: CASIGASFTEAFF. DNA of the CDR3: TGTGCCAGCATTGGGGCCAGCTTCACTGAAGCTTTCTTT.

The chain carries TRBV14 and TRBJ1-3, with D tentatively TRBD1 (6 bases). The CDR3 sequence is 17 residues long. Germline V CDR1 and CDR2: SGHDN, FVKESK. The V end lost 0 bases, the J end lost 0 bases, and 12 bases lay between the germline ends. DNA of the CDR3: TGTGCCAGCAGCCAAGAAGAGGGGGTCGCCTCTGGAAACACCATATATTTT. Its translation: CASSQEEGVASGNTIYF.

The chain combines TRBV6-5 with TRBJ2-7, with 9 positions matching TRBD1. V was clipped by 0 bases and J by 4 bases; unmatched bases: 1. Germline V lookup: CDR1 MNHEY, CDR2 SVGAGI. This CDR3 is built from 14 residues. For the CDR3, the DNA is TGTGCCAGCAGTTACTCGGGGACAGGGTACGAGCAGTACTTC. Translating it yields CASSYSGTGYEQYF.

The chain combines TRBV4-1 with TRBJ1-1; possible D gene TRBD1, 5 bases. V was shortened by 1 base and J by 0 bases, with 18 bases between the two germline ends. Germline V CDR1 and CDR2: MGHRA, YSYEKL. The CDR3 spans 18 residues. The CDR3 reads CASSQGPGLQYLNTEAFF. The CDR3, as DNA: TGCGCCAGCAGCCAAGGTCCGGGACTTCAATATTTGAACACTGAAGCTTTCTTT.

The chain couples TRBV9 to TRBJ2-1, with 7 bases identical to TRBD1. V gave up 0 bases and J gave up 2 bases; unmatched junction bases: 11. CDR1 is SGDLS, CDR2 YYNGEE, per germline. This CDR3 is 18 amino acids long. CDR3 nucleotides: TGTGCCAGCAGCGTAGGCCCCGGGACAGTCTCACCCTACAATGAGCAGTTCTTC. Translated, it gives CASSVGPGTVSPYNEQFF. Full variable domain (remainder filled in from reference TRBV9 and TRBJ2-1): DSGVTQTPKHLITATGQRVTLRCSPRSGDLSVYWYQQSLDQGLQFLIQYYNGEERAKGNILERFSAQQFPDLHSELNLSSLELGDSALYFCASSVGPGTVSPYNEQFFGPGTRLTVL.

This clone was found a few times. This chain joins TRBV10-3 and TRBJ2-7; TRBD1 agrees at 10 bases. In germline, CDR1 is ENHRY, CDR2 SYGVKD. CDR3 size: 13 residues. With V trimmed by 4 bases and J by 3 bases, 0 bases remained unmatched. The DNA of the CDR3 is TGTGCCATCAGTGGGGACAGGGGCTACGAGCAGTACTTC. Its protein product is CAISGDRGYEQYF.

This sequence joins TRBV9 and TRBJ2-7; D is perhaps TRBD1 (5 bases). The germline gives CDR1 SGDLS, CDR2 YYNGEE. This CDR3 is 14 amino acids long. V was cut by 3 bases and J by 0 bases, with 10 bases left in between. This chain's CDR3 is CASSAWGSSYEQYF. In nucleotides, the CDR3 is TGTGCCAGCAGCGCCTGGGGCTCCTCCTACGAGCAGTACTTC. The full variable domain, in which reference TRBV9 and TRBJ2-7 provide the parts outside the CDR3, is DSGVTQTPKHLITATGQRVTLRCSPRSGDLSVYWYQQSLDQGLQFLIQYYNGEERAKGNILERFSAQQFPDLHSELNLSSLELGDSALYFCASSAWGSSYEQYFGPGTRLTVT.

CDR3 region: CASWTGAPKETQYF. CDR3 nucleotide sequence: TGTGCCAGCTGGACAGGGGCCCCCAAGGAGACCCAGTACTTC. The rearrangement uses TRBV11-2 and TRBJ2-5; 9 bases match TRBD1. The CDR3 consists of 14 residues. Germline CDR1 is SGHAT and CDR2 is FQNNGV. With 8 bases clipped from V and 5 bases from J, the junction kept 9 bases outside the gene matches.

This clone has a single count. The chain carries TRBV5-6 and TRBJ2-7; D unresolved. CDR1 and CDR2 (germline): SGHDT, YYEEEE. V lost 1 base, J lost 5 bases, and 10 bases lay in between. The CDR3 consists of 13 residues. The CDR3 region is CASSLWAAHEQYF. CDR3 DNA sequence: TGTGCCAGCAGCTTGTGGGCCGCCCACGAGCAGTACTTC.

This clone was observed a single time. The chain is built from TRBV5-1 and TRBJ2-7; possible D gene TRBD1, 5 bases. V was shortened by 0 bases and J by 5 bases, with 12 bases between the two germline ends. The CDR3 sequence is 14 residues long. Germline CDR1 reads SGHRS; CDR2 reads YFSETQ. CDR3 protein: CASSLGSDIDEQYF. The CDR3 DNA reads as TGCGCCAGCAGCTTGGGGTCGGACATCGACGAGCAGTACTTC. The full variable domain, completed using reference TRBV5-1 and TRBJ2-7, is KAGVTQTPRYLIKTRGQQVTLSCSPISGHRSVSWYQQTPGQGLQFLFEYFSETQRNKGNFPGRFSGRQFSNSRSEMNVSTLELGDSALYLCASSLGSDIDEQYFGPGTRLTVT.

The CDR3 loop reads CASSPWTGRYNSPLHF. CDR3 coding DNA: TGTGCCAGTAGTCCATGGACAGGAAGATATAATTCACCCCTCCACTTT. This chain links TRBV19 with TRBJ1-6; 7 nucleotides align to TRBD1. The ends lost 5 bases at V and 4 bases at J; junction bases unmatched: 8. The CDR3 covers 16 residues. From germline, CDR1 is LNHDA and CDR2 SQIVND (reference sequence).

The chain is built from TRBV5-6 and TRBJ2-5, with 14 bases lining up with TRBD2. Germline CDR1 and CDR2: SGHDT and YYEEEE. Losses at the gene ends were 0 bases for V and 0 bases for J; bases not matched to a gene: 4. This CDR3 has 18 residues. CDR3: CASSLEGLAGANQETQYF. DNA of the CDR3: TGTGCCAGCAGCTTGGAGGGACTAGCGGGGGCTAACCAAGAGACCCAGTACTTC.

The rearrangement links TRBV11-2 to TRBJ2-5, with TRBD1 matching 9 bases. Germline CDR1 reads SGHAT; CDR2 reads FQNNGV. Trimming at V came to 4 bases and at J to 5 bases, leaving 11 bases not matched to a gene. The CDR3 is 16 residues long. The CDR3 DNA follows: TGTGCCAGCAGCTCAAGCCGGGACAGGGACGGGGAGACCCAGTACTTC. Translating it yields CASSSSRDRDGETQYF.

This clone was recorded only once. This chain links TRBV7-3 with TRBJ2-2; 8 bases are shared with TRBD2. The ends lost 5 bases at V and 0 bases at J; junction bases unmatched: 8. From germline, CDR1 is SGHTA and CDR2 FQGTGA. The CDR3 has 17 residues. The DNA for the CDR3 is TGTGCCAGCAGCACCTCAGGTAGCGGGGCGAACACCGGGGAGCTGTTTTTT. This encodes CASSTSGSGANTGELFF.

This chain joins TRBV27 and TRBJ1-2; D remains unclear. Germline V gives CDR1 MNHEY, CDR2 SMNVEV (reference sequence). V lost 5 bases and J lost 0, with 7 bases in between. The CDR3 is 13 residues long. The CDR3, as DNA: TGTGCCAGCAGTCTCCGAGCTAACTATGGCTACACCTTC. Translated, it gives CASSLRANYGYTF.

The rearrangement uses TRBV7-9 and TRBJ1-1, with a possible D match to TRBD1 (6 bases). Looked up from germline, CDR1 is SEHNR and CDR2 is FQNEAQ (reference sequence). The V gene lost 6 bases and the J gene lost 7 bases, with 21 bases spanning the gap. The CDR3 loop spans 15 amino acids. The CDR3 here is CASSSNNRDIGEAFF. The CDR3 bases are TGTGCCAGCAGTTCTAATAACAGGGATATCGGTGAAGCTTTCTTT.